The present T cell receptor beta chain was sequenced within a study of T cells in Graves' hyperthyroidism and ophthalmopathy. General observations from the study: Blood held most thyroid clonotypes expanded above 0.001 frequency. The authors' 13 V-J model separated ophthalmopathy from stable hyperthyroidism.

Trimming removed 3 bases from V and 3 bases from J; junction bases left unmatched: 6. There are 15 residues in the CDR3. The TCR beta CDR3 regions underwent amplification using RNA transcripts as the source. HTBI primers were used for first-round RT-PCR of the TCR CDR3. TCRdb itself ran the multiplex PCR reads through MiXCR, one entry per CDR3 protein. The table includes more than 300,000 distinct CDR3 sequences, over 10% detected once. About this clonotype: Its antigen is unidentified.

Patients were excluded because of uncontrolled infection, other autoimmune disease, pregnancy or lactation. This TCR came from a woman between 18 and 29 years old with Graves' hyperthyroidism. The sample was blood. The V gene is TRBV12-3 or TRBV12-4, the J gene TRBJ2-5; the match to TRBD2 covers 8 bases. The CDR3 region has the DNA TGTGCCAGCAGTTTGTCGGGGGGGGCCGAAGAGACCCAGTACTTC. Translated: CASSLSGGAEETQYF.